This T cell receptor beta chain was documented in a study of T cell changes during pregnancy in multiple sclerosis. Assay: immunoSEQ multiplex PCR; the TCRdb copy retains only in-frame clones and omits some. The table lists some 27,000 clones, 75% to 90% of them singletons, with around 0.58% in the top ten. V was cut by 0 bases and J by 2 bases, with 13 bases left in between. The CDR3 contains 16 residues. Germline V gene data show CDR1 as LNHNV and CDR2 as YYDKDF (reference sequence). This clone occurred a few times. This receptor was taken from a female donor in good health, enrolled as a control in a pregnancy study. The V call is TRBV15, the J call TRBJ1-2; tentative D call: TRBD1 (6 bases). Sequenced material: CD4+ T cells from peripheral blood mononuclear cells, taken in the first trimester of pregnancy. CDR3 sequence: CATSRERGGQNYGYTF. The CDR3 nucleotides are TGTGCCACCAGCAGAGAGAGGGGGGGGCAGAACTATGGCTACACCTTC.